The 21 T cell receptor beta chains below come from one sample, sequenced in a study of OX40 agonist ivuxolimab in advanced cancers. TCRdb's copy holds only in-frame clones and misses some; the assay was immunoSEQ multiplex PCR. This table holds about 81,000 clones, about 92% found once. Material: CD4+ or CD8+ T cells sorted from blood, obtained in a trial of the OX40 agonist ivuxolimab. These receptors were taken from an adult with an advanced solid tumor such as melanoma, head and neck, liver or kidney cancer.

A single count supports this clone. The chain joins TRBV2 to TRBJ2-3; a possible D gene is TRBD1 (5 bases). V was clipped by 6 bases and J by 2 bases, with 18 bases between them. The CDR3 runs 16 residues. Germline assignment: CDR1 SNHLY and CDR2 FYNNEI. DNA for the CDR3: TGTGCCAGCAGCCCGACAGCCTCAATACTCACAGATACGCAGTATTTT. It translates to CASSPTASILTDTQYF.

The CDR3: CASSYSSGFEETQYF. CDR3 in DNA: TGTGCCAGCAGTTACTCGTCAGGGTTCGAGGAGACCCAGTACTTC. The rearrangement joins TRBV6-5 to TRBJ2-5, with a possible D match to TRBD1 (5 bases). The CDR3 has 15 residues. The germline gives CDR1 MNHEY, CDR2 SVGAGI. The V and J ends lost 0 bases and 5 bases respectively, with 13 bases between them.

This sequence joins TRBV2 and TRBJ2-7; D assignment may be TRBD1 or TRBD2 (5 bases each). The germline V and J ends were trimmed by 0 bases and 2 bases, with 14 bases remaining between them. Germline lookup yields CDR1 SNHLY and CDR2 FYNNEI. The CDR3 consists of 16 residues. Written as DNA, the CDR3 is TGTGCCAGCAGTGAAGCATTGGGACGGACACCCTACGAGCAGTACTTC. Translated: CASSEALGRTPYEQYF.

The chain employs TRBV19 and TRBJ1-1; D is undetermined. The CDR3 extends over 13 amino acids. Germline V gives CDR1 LNHDA, CDR2 SQIVND (reference sequence). The V end was cut by 5 bases, the J end by 4 bases, with 11 bases between. The CDR3 sequence: CASSWREATEAFF. The DNA of the CDR3 is TGTGCCAGTAGTTGGAGGGAGGCCACTGAAGCTTTCTTT.

The chain uses TRBV19 and TRBJ1-2; no firm D call. The CDR3 spans 14 residues. CDR1 is LNHDA, CDR2 SQIVND, per germline (reference sequence). The V end was cut by 0 bases, the J end by 2 bases, with 7 bases between. The CDR3 region has the DNA TGTGCCAGTAGTATAGATGGCTGGAACTATGGCTACACCTTC. This encodes CASSIDGWNYGYTF.

Comment on this clone: Other DNA sequences within the sample encode an identical CDR3. The chain combines TRBV7-9 with TRBJ2-7; D remains ambiguous. Germline V gene sequence: CDR1 SEHNR, CDR2 FQNEAQ (reference sequence). The CDR3 covers 11 residues. With 3 bases removed from V and 4 bases from J, the gap between germline ends came to 4 bases. The CDR3 loop is CASSFSYEQYF. CDR3 nucleotides: TGTGCCAGCAGCTTCTCATACGAGCAGTACTTC.

The rearrangement links TRBV7-2 to TRBJ2-7; D is unclear. Germline V CDR1 and CDR2: SGHTA, FQGNSA. The CDR3 has 13 residues. V dropped 10 bases and J dropped 3 bases, with 16 bases sitting between them. CDR3 sequence (DNA): TGTGCCACCTCGGGTCCGAACTTCTACGAGCAGTACTTC. Its protein is CATSGPNFYEQYF.

The rearrangement uses TRBV6-5 and TRBJ2-1, with D perhaps TRBD1 (5 bases). V was shortened by 2 bases and J by 5 bases, with 10 bases between the two germline ends. The length of the CDR3 is 14 residues. The germline gives CDR1 MNHEY, CDR2 SVGAGI. The CDR3 here is CASSYGAKNNEQFF. CDR3 in DNA: TGTGCCAGCAGTTACGGGGCAAAAAACAATGAGCAGTTCTTC.

This clone was seen once. This rearrangement joins TRBV19 to TRBJ2-7; TRBD2 matches at 9 bases. CDR3 length: 14 residues. The trim removed 3 bases at V and 7 bases at J, leaving 7 bases unmatched. Germline V gene data show CDR1 as LNHDA and CDR2 as SQIVND (reference sequence). The CDR3 DNA reads as TGTGCCAGTAGTATCGCGGGAGGGGGCGGGGAGCAGTACTTC. It is translated as CASSIAGGGGEQYF.

The V gene is TRBV7-9, the J gene TRBJ2-5, with a possible D match to TRBD2 (6 bases). V was trimmed by 3 bases and J by 5 bases, leaving 19 bases between them. There are 16 residues in the CDR3. The germline V gene encodes CDR1 SEHNR and CDR2 FQNEAQ (reference sequence). The DNA of the CDR3 is TGTGCCAGCAGCTTGCGTCTAGGACTCGGAGGGGAGACCCAGTACTTC. The encoded protein is CASSLRLGLGGETQYF.

The chain combines TRBV6-1 with TRBJ1-5; possibly TRBD1 for D (5 bases). This CDR3 has 19 residues. The germline CDR1 and CDR2 sequences are MNHNS and SASEGT. Deletions cut 2 bases from V and 0 bases from J, with 20 bases between. The CDR3 nucleotides read TGTGCCAGCAGTGAAAGGCAGGGCATCTACGTAGATAGCAATCAGCCCCAGCATTTT. This sequence encodes CASSERQGIYVDSNQPQHF.

The count of this clone is one. V usage is TRBV5-6 and J usage is TRBJ2-7; TRBD2 agrees at 11 bases. From germline, CDR1 is SGHDT and CDR2 YYEEEE. The junction had 11 bases not matched to a gene; V was cut back by 4 bases and J by 5 bases. This CDR3 spans 16 amino acids. The CDR3 loop reads CASSLPMGLAEDEQYF. DNA for the CDR3: TGTGCCAGCAGCCTTCCGATGGGACTAGCGGAAGACGAGCAGTACTTC.

J is TRBJ1-6 and V is TRBV4-3; tentatively, D is TRBD1 (6 bases). Germline V gives CDR1 LGHNA, CDR2 YSLEER. The CDR3 contains 16 residues. V shed 0 bases and J shed 10 bases, with 16 bases lying between them. CDR3 nucleotides: TGCGCCAGCAGCCAAGAGCCAGGGGCTGGATTATCACCCCTCCACTTT. The encoded protein is CASSQEPGAGLSPLHF.

V gene TRBV25-1 combines with J gene TRBJ1-1, with D tentatively TRBD1 (6 bases). V was cut by 2 bases and J by 1 base, with 14 bases left in between. This CDR3 spans 16 amino acids. Germline lookup yields CDR1 MGHDK and CDR2 SYGVNS. The CDR3 reads CASSEGGDTPNTEAFF. The CDR3 coding sequence is TGTGCCAGCAGTGAAGGGGGGGACACCCCGAACACTGAAGCTTTCTTT.

The CDR3 sequence: CATSGRGVVNYGYTF. CDR3 sequence (DNA): TGTGCCACCAGCGGTCGGGGGGTAGTAAACTATGGCTACACCTTC. V usage is TRBV15 and J usage is TRBJ1-2; maybe TRBD1 (5 bases). The ends were cut back, 5 bases at V and 2 bases at J, with 15 bases in the middle. The germline V gene has CDR1 LNHNV and CDR2 YYDKDF (reference sequence). The CDR3 has 15 amino acids.

This sequence joins TRBV28 and TRBJ1-2, with 9 positions matching TRBD1. In germline, CDR1 is MDHEN, CDR2 SYDVKM. The J segment lost 1 base and the V segment lost 11 bases, leaving 8 bases of the junction unmatched. The CDR3 is made up of 14 amino acids. The chain's CDR3 is CAGQDRGVNYGYTF. CDR3 nucleotides: TGTGCCGGCCAGGACAGGGGAGTTAACTATGGCTACACCTTC.

The chain uses TRBV5-1 and TRBJ2-1, with 13 nucleotides matching TRBD2. The CDR3 length is 15 residues. CDR1 and CDR2 (germline): SGHRS, YFSETQ. After removal of 4 bases from V and 5 bases from J, the junction contained 3 bases not matched to a gene. CDR3 residues: CASSVGTSGNNEQFF. Written as DNA, the CDR3 is TGCGCCAGCAGCGTCGGGACTAGCGGGAACAATGAGCAGTTCTTC.

The rearrangement uses TRBV27 and TRBJ1-2, with D uncertain. Germline V CDR1 and CDR2: MNHEY, SMNVEV (reference sequence). V lost 1 base and J 8 bases, leaving 17 bases between the germline ends. The CDR3 extends over 15 amino acids. The CDR3 is CASSLYSRGEKGYTF. CDR3 coding DNA: TGTGCCAGCAGTTTATACTCCCGCGGGGAAAAGGGCTACACCTTC.

The chain recombines TRBV4-1 with TRBJ2-1, with D unresolved. The germline CDR1 and CDR2 sequences are MGHRA and YSYEKL. V shed 2 bases and J shed 2 bases, with 10 bases lying between them. The CDR3 is 15 amino acids. CDR3 protein: CASSQYPGPYNEQFF. The CDR3 DNA is TGCGCCAGCAGCCAATACCCCGGGCCCTACAATGAGCAGTTCTTC.

This chain joins TRBV10-3 and TRBJ2-3, with TRBD2 matching 10 bases. This CDR3 comprises 15 residues. The V gene's germline CDR1 is ENHRY and CDR2 SYGVKD. After removal of 4 bases from V and 3 bases from J, the junction contained 4 bases not matched to a gene. The CDR3 nucleotides are TGTGCCATCAGTGGGAGCGGGGGGGCGACAGATACGCAGTATTTT. This translates into CAISGSGGATDTQYF.

The chain has TRBV19 and TRBJ1-2, with 7 nucleotides matching TRBD1. Germline CDR1 and CDR2: LNHDA and SQIVND (reference sequence). The CDR3 is 15 amino acids. V lost 6 bases to trimming and J lost 6 bases; unmatched junction nucleotides: 13. In nucleotides, the CDR3 is TGTGCCAGTAGACCCCTCACAGGGGAAGGAGATGGCTACACCTTC. This codes for CASRPLTGEGDGYTF.